This entry describes one T cell receptor (beta chain). Its specificity is unknown. The sample originates from a study of shared clonotypes between healthy human individuals. Notes on the study in general: Among several donors, roughly 5.5% of naive CD4 clonotypes were found in common.

There are 16 residues in the CDR3. Germline-derived CDR1 and CDR2 are KGHSH and LQKENI. The V and J ends lost 3 bases and 2 bases respectively, with 17 bases between them. Clones were sequenced by immunoSEQ multiplex PCR, and TCRdb holds only the in-frame ones, with some missing. Of about 2.5 million clones listed, less than 95% are singletons. Sequenced sample: naive CD4+ T cells from PBMCs. Regarding subset: CD45RA+ positively selected. The V call is TRBV18, the J call TRBJ2-7; tentatively, D is TRBD1 (5 bases). The receptor was derived from a young man in good health. Some clones in this sample may be carry-over from other donors' samples. CDR3: CASSPMGLGSTYEQYF. CDR3 coding DNA: TGTGCCAGCTCACCGATGGGGCTTGGCAGCACCTACGAGCAGTACTTC.